The sequence of this TCR beta chain was determined in a study of blood T cell repertoires in COVID-19. For the study at large: Sources were T cells, B-cell-depleted T cells, or PBMCs; the material itself was cDNA or gDNA.

In the study's own analysis: Estimates of nucleated cell counts were drawn from the amplification of reference gene primers. TCRdb's table, derived via immunoSEQ multiplex PCR, lists solely in-frame clones and lacks some. V and J calls and clone size are given by that table; D and trimming were obtained from the DNA. This table has over 45,000 clones, around four fifths appearing once. This CDR3 is 16 amino acids long. J lost 9 bases, V lost 1 base, and 11 bases had no gene match. From germline, CDR1 is KGHSH and CDR2 LQKENI. The TCR was taken from a man aged 55 to 70 with active COVID-19. The genes are TRBV18 and TRBJ1-2; TRBD1 agrees at 10 bases. The sample taken for sequencing was peripheral blood. In DNA, the CDR3 is TGTGCCAGCTCACCACGCGTGGACAGGGGGAGTGGTAGCTACACCTTC. The encoded protein is CASSPRVDRGSGSYTF.